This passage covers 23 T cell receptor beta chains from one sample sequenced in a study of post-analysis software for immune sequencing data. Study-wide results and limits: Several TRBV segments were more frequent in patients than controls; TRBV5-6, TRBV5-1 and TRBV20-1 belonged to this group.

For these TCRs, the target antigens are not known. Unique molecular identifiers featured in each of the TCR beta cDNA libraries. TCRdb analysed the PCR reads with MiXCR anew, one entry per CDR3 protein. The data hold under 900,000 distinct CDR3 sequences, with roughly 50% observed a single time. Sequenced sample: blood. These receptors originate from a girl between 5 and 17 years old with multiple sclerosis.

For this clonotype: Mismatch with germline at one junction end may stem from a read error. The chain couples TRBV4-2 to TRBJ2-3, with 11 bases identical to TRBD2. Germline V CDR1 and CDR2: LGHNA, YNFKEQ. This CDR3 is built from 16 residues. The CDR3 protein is CAGSHSGTSGSDTQYF. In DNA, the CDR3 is TGTGCCGGCAGCCATTCCGGGACTAGCGGATCAGATACGCAGTATTTT.

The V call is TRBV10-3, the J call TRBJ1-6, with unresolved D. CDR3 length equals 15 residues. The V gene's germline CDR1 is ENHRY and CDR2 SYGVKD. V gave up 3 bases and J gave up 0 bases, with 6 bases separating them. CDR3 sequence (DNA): TGTGCCATCAGTGAATTCAGCTCCTATAATTCACCCCTCCACTTT. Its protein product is CAISEFSSYNSPLHF.

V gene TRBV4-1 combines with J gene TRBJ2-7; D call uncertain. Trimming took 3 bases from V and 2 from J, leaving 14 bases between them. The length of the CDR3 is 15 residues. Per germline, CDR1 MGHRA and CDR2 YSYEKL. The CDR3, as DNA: TGCGCCAGCAGCCATGGCCCAGCAGGTCCCTACGAGCAGTACTTC. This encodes CASSHGPAGPYEQYF.

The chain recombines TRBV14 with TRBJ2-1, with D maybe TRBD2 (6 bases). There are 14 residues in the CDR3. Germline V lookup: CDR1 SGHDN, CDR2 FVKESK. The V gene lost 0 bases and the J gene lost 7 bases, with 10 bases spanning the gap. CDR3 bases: TGTGCCAGCAGCCAAGACCTCCGGGGGAATGAGCAGTTCTTC. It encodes CASSQDLRGNEQFF. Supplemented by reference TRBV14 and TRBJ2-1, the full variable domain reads EAGVTQFPSHSVIEKGQTVTLRCDPISGHDNLYWYRRVMGKEIKFLLHFVKESKQDESGMPNNRFLAERTGGTYSTLKVQPAELEDSGVYFCASSQDLRGNEQFFGPGTRLTVL.

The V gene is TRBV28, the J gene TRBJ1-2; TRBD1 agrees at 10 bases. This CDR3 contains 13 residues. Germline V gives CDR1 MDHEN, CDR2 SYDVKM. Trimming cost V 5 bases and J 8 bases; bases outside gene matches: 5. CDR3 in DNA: TGTGCCAGCAGTCGAGGACAGGGGGTCGGCTACACCTTC. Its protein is CASSRGQGVGYTF.

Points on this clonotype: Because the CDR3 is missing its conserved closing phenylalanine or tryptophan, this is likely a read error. Here the CDR3 DNA reads TGTGCCAGCAGCCTTACGCTAGCGGTGGCGTGGAATGAGCAGTTCTGC. It is translated as CASSLTLAVAWNEQFC. This chain links TRBV3-1 with TRBJ2-1; the match to TRBD2 covers 7 bases. There are 16 residues in the CDR3. J lost 7 bases, V lost 4 bases, and 13 bases had no gene match. Germline CDR1 reads LGHDT; CDR2 reads YNNKEL (reference sequence).

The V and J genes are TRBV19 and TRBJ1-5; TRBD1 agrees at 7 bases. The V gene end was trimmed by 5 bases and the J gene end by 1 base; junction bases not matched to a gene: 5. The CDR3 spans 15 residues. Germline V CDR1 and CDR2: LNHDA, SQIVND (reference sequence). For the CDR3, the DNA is TGTGCCAGTAGTGGATCAGGGGGGAGCAATCAGCCCCAGCATTTT. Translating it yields CASSGSGGSNQPQHF.

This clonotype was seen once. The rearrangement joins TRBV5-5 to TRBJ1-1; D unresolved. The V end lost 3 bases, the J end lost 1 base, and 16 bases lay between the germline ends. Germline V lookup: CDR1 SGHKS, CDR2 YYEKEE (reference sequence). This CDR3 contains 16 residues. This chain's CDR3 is CASSWTARAANTEAFF. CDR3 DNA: TGTGCCAGCAGCTGGACGGCTCGGGCGGCGAACACTGAAGCTTTCTTT. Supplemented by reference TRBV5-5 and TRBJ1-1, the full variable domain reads DAGVTQSPTHLIKTRGQQVTLRCSPISGHKSVSWYQQVLGQGPQFIFQYYEKEERGRGNFPDRFSARQFPNYSSELNVNALLLGDSALYLCASSWTARAANTEAFFGQGTRLTVV.

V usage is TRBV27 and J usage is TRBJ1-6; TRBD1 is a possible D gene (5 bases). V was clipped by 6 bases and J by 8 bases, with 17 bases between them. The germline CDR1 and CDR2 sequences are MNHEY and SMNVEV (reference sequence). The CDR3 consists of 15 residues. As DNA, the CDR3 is TGTGCCAGCAGCCGGCGTACAGAGGGGCATTCACCCCTCCACTTT. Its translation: CASSRRTEGHSPLHF.

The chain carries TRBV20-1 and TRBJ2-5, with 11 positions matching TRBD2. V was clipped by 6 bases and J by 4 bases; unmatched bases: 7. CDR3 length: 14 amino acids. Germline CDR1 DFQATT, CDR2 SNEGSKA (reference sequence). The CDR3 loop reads CSAVTTSGIETQYF. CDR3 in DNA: TGCAGTGCCGTAACGACTAGCGGGATAGAGACCCAGTACTTC.

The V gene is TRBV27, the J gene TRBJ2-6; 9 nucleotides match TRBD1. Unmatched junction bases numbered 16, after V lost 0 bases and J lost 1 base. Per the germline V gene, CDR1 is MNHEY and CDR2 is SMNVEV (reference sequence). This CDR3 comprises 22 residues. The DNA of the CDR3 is TGTGCCAGCAGTTTATCGAGGGGGCGGACAGGGGATCAGTTATCTGGGGCCAACGTCCTGACTTTC. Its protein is CASSLSRGRTGDQLSGANVLTF. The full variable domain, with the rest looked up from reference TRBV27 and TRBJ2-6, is EAQVTQNPRYLITVTGKKLTVTCSQNMNHEYMSWYRQDPGLGLRQIYYSMNVEVTDKGDVPEGYKVSRKEKRNFPLILESPSPNQTSLYFCASSLSRGRTGDQLSGANVLTFGAGSRLTVL.

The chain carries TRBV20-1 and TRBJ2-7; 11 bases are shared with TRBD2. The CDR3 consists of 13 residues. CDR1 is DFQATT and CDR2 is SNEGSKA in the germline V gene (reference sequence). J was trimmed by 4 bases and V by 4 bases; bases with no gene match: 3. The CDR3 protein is CSATLAGGYEQYF. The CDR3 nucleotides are TGCAGTGCTACGCTAGCGGGGGGATACGAGCAGTACTTC.

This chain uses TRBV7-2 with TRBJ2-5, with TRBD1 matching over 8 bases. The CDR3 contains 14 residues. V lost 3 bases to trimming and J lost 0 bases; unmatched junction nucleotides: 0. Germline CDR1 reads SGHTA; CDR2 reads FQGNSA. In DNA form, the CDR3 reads TGTGCCAGCAGCTTGACAGGGGACCAAGAGACCCAGTACTTC. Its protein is CASSLTGDQETQYF.

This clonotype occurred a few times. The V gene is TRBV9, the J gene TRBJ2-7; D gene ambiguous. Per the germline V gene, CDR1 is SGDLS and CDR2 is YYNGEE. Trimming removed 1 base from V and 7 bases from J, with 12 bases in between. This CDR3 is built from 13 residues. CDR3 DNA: TGTGCCAGCAGCGTATTCCCGACGAGGGAGCAGTACTTC. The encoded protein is CASSVFPTREQYF.

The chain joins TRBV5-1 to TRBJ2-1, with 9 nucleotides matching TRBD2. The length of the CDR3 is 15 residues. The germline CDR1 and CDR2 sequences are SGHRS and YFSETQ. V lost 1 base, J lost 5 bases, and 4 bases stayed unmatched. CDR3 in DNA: TGCGCCAGCAGCTTGTTTGCGGGGGGGAACAATGAGCAGTTCTTC. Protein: CASSLFAGGNNEQFF.

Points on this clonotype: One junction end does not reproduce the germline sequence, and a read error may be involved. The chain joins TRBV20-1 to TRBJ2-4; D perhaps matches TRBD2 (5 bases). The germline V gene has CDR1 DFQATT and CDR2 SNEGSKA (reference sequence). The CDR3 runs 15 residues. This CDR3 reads CSARDLPLFGNILYF. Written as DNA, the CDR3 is TGCAGTGCTAGAGATTTGCCCCTCTTCGGGAACATTCTGTACTTC.

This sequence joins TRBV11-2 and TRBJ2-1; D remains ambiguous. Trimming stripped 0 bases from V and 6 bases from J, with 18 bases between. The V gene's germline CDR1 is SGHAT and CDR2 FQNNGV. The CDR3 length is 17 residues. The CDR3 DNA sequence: TGTGCCAGCAGCTTAGAAGGCCTTTTCCTCTCTCCCAATGAGCAGTTCTTC. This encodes CASSLEGLFLSPNEQFF.

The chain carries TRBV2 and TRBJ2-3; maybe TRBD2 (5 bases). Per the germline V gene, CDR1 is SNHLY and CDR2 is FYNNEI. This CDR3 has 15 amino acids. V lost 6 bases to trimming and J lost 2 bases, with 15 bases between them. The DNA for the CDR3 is TGTGCCAGCAGGGTAGCGATCAGTCCCACAGATACGCAGTATTTT. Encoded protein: CASRVAISPTDTQYF.

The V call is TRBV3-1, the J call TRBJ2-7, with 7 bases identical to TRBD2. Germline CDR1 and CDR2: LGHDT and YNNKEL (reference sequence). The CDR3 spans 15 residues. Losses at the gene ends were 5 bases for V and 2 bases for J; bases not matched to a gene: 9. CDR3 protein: CASSSGAGNTYEQYF. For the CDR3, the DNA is TGTGCCAGCAGCAGCGGGGCAGGGAATACCTACGAGCAGTACTTC.

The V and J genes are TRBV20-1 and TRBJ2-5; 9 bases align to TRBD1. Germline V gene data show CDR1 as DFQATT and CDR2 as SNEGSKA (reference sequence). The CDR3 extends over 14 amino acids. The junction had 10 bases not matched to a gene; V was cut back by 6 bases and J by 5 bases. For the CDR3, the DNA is TGCAGTGCAACCGGGACAGGGATCGGGGAGACCCAGTACTTC. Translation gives CSATGTGIGETQYF.

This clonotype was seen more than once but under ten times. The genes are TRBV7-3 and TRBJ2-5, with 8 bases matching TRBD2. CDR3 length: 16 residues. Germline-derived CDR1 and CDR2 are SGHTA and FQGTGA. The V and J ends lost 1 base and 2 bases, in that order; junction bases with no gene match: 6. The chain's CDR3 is CASSLIPGGGQETQYF. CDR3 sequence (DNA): TGTGCCAGCAGCTTAATACCGGGAGGGGGTCAAGAGACCCAGTACTTC.

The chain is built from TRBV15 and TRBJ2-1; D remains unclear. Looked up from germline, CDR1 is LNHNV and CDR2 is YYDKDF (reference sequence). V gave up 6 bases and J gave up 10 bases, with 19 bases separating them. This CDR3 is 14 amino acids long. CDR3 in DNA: TGTGCCACCAGTAGACCTAGAGCCGGGTGGGAGCAGTTCTTC. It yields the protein CATSRPRAGWEQFF.

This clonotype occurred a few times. CDR3 sequence reads: CASSSNRDRSGYTF. In DNA, the CDR3 is TGTGCCAGCAGCTCCAACCGGGACAGATCTGGCTACACCTTC. The chain couples TRBV7-2 to TRBJ1-2; 7 bases are shared with TRBD1. Germline V lookup: CDR1 SGHTA, CDR2 FQGNSA. The CDR3 consists of 14 residues. The ends lost 4 bases at V and 7 bases at J; junction bases unmatched: 9.